The rows below give T cell receptor beta chains drawn from one sample of a study of T cell repertoires and HLA-DP antigens. Method: immunoSEQ multiplex PCR; TCRdb's copy keeps in-frame clones and lacks some. The repertoire holds under 2,500 clones, with 78% as singletons. The specimen sequenced was CD137- CD4+ T cells from cultured PBMCs. All receptors derive from a woman between 18 and 29 years old in good health and CMV-seronegative. Each CDR3 is given with its conserved first and last residue.

v_gene: TRBV5-8
CDR3aa: CASSSRLGISGANVLTF

v_gene: TRBV18
CDR3aa: CASSRQGTGELFF

v_gene: TRBV19
CDR3aa: CASSIKRDSRNEKLFF

v_gene: TRBV7-3
CDR3aa: CASSLNGRSEAFF

v_gene: TRBV6-5
CDR3aa: CASSYAISSYNEQFF

v_gene: TRBV28
CDR3aa: CASSLSGTGTGNSPLHF

v_gene: TRBV7-2
CDR3aa: CASSYQGARYGYTF

v_gene: TRBV11-2
CDR3aa: CASSLRWDGSFQETQYF

v_gene: TRBV5-1
CDR3aa: CASSLAKPGVLYF

v_gene: TRBV28
CDR3aa: CASNLRAGSTDTQYF

v_gene: TRBV6-5
CDR3aa: CASKIAGGPDTQYF

v_gene: TRBV6-5
CDR3aa: CASGTGLGNTIYF

v_gene: TRBV7-9
CDR3aa: CASSLSTSRRMGPYEQYF

v_gene: TRBV19
CDR3aa: CASTWGRGSDTQYF

v_gene: TRBV29-1
CDR3aa: CSVEGSRGTDTQYF

v_gene: TRBV9
CDR3aa: CASSAPSGRIQETQYF

v_gene: TRBV11-2
CDR3aa: CASSWTGETQYF

v_gene: TRBV7-9
CDR3aa: CASSPKGPIEAFF

v_gene: TRBV5-4
CDR3aa: CASSTTGSNTGELFF

v_gene: TRBV28
CDR3aa: CASSLTGGGSPLHF

v_gene: TRBV11-2
CDR3aa: CASSLKRVYTGELFF

v_gene: TRBV7-8
CDR3aa: CASSLSPRYGYTF

v_gene: TRBV7-3
CDR3aa: CASSYYGSNQPQHF

v_gene: TRBV7-2
CDR3aa: CASNPLGRPAYGYTF

v_gene: TRBV7-2
CDR3aa: CASSWTGDQPQHF

v_gene: TRBV11-1
CDR3aa: CASSLWASGTGGPGELFF

v_gene: TRBV18
CDR3aa: CASSPPGGGANEQFF

v_gene: TRBV19
CDR3aa: CASSDLRQLNGIQYF

v_gene: TRBV19
CDR3aa: CASSIGAVPGSGNTIYF

v_gene: TRBV18
CDR3aa: CASSPGALGEKLFF

v_gene: TRBV19
CDR3aa: CASSIPGSLGNTIYF

v_gene: TRBV5-1
CDR3aa: CASSLESGTKGEQYF

v_gene: TRBV11-2
CDR3aa: CASSLSQGGGNTIYF

v_gene: TRBV7-2
CDR3aa: CASSLRPDEQFF

v_gene: TRBV7-8
CDR3aa: CASSQGLAHTYNEQFF

v_gene: TRBV5-8
CDR3aa: CASSMSGSQHF

v_gene: TRBV10-3
CDR3aa: CAISPGTRDTGELFF

v_gene: TRBV28
CDR3aa: CASWGASTDTQYF

v_gene: TRBV28
CDR3aa: CASSDRYSGANVLTF

v_gene: TRBV19
CDR3aa: CASSIWRGTTDTQYF

v_gene: TRBV4-2
CDR3aa: CASSQVSWVGQGAEKLFF

v_gene: TRBV5-6
CDR3aa: CASSLAPGEKLFF

v_gene: TRBV20-1
CDR3aa: CSVQGHYGYTF

v_gene: TRBV14
CDR3aa: CASSHLGEARSGHSTDTQYF

v_gene: TRBV7-9
CDR3aa: CASSPWGSMKGTALDTQYF

v_gene: TRBV5-1
CDR3aa: CASSWALAGGATGELFF

v_gene: TRBV7-3
CDR3aa: CASSLDSSSYNEQFF

v_gene: TRBV7-1
CDR3aa: CASSLERDSPLHF

v_gene: TRBV10-3
CDR3aa: CATGKRQETQYF

v_gene: TRBV5-6
CDR3aa: CASSLYNEQFF

v_gene: TRBV7-2
CDR3aa: CASSPWTGGYEKLFF

v_gene: TRBV5-1
CDR3aa: CASRYIRTNGVSTDTQYF

v_gene: TRBV19
CDR3aa: CASKTLGGENSPLHF

v_gene: TRBV30
CDR3aa: CAWKGTGWNEQFF

v_gene: TRBV4-2
CDR3aa: CASSPRGLITDTQYF

v_gene: TRBV18
CDR3aa: CASSPVGGPNYGYTF

v_gene: TRBV6-4
CDR3aa: CASSYWTGGYEQYF

v_gene: TRBV5-1
CDR3aa: CASSLVHGTGYYKATGELFF

v_gene: TRBV7-9
CDR3aa: CASSLVGTGEPRFRETQYF